This T cell receptor (beta chain) was documented in a study of control samples from healthy donors and cancer patients. Only in-frame clones appear in the TCRdb table, and some are missing; sequencing was by immunoSEQ multiplex PCR. The sample consists of some 150,000 clones, roughly 95% of them appearing once. V dropped 7 bases and J dropped 4 bases, with 10 bases sitting between them. This CDR3 is 12 amino acids long. Per germline, CDR1 SEHNR and CDR2 FQNEAQ (reference sequence). The chain joins TRBV7-9 to TRBJ2-5, with D maybe TRBD1 (6 bases). The sequenced sample consisted of blood. The TCR originated in a woman aged 25-40 years in good health. DNA of the CDR3: TGTGCCAGCATCCTGACAGGAGAGACCCAGTACTTC. Its translation: CASILTGETQYF.